These 3 T cell receptor beta chains came from one sample sequenced in a study of blood T cells in healthy people across ages. The second PCR ran roughly 6 to 11 cycles with a sample-barcoded 5' primer and J-beta primers. One entry per CDR3 protein, called by TCRdb with MiXCR from the 5' RACE reads. The profile shows around 790,000 distinct CDR3 sequences, under 45% of them singletons. The sequenced material came from blood. Every receptor here comes from a man aged 60-69 years in good health.

V is TRBV27 and J is TRBJ2-7; a weak D match, TRBD1 (5 bases). Germline values: CDR1 MNHEY, CDR2 SMNVEV (reference sequence). V lost 5 bases, J lost 4 bases, and 15 bases lay in between. The CDR3 loop spans 14 amino acids. The chain's CDR3 is CASSPTVGPYEQYF. In nucleotides, the CDR3 is TGTGCCAGCAGTCCGACAGTGGGGCCTTACGAGCAGTACTTC.

The rearrangement uses TRBV5-1 and TRBJ2-7; D is undetermined. V lost 4 bases to trimming and J lost 7 bases, with 18 bases between them. Germline CDR1 is SGHRS and CDR2 is YFSETQ. The CDR3 has 14 amino acids. The CDR3 region is CASSLRPDVDEQYF. DNA of the CDR3: TGCGCCAGCAGCCTCCGTCCGGACGTGGATGAGCAGTACTTC. Based on the CDR3 plus reference TRBV5-1 and TRBJ2-7, the full variable domain is KAGVTQTPRYLIKTRGQQVTLSCSPISGHRSVSWYQQTPGQGLQFLFEYFSETQRNKGNFPGRFSGRQFSNSRSEMNVSTLELGDSALYLCASSLRPDVDEQYFGPGTRLTVT.

This clonotype was seen a few times. This chain uses TRBV11-3 with TRBJ2-7; TRBD2 is a possible D gene (6 bases). V lost 2 bases to trimming and J lost 5 bases, with 13 bases between them. The CDR3 spans 14 residues. Germline CDR1 reads SGHNT; CDR2 reads YENEEA. The DNA of the CDR3 is TGTGCCAGCAGCTTAATAGGGAGGAAGGACGAGCAGTACTTC. As protein: CASSLIGRKDEQYF.